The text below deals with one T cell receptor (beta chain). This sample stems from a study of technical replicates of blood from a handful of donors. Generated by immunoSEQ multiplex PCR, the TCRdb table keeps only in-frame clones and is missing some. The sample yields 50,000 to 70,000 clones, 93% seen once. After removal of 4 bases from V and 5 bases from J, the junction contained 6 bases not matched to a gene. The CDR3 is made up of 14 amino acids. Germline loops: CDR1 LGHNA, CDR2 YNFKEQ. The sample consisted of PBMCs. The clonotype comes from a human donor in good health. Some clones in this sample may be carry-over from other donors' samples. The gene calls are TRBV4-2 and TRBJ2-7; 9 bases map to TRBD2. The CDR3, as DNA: TGTGCCAGCAGCCCCGAGGTAGCGGGGGACGAGCAGTACTTC. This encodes CASSPEVAGDEQYF.